The clone carrying this TCR beta chain is a singleton in its sample. Its antigen is still unknown. TCRdb reprocessed the RT-PCR reads via MiXCR and lists one record per CDR3 protein. Of 710,000 or so distinct CDR3 sequences listed, 15% to 17% were seen once; the top ten hold roughly 10%. This record belongs to a study of response to subunit inactivated influenza vaccine. Study results and limitations: New T cells are recruited in small numbers by each seasonal influenza vaccination, according to the authors' suggestion.

The CDR3 is 15 residues long. Trimming removed 2 bases at V and 1 base at J, with 10 bases between. Germline lookup yields CDR1 SGHTA and CDR2 FQGNSA. The source was PBMCs from blood, collected approximately 12 days after vaccination. The chain joins TRBV7-2 to TRBJ2-3, with D possibly matching TRBD2 (6 bases). This clonotype originated in a man aged 45-60 years who received an inactivated influenza vaccine. DNA for the CDR3: TGTGCCAGCAGCTTAAACGGGAGACGCACAGATACGCAGTATTTT. Amino acid sequence: CASSLNGRRTDTQYF.